These T cell receptor beta chains were read from a single sample in a study of identical twins. Each CDR3 protein gets one entry after TCRdb re-called the 5' RACE reads with MiXCR. The table lists 210,000 or so distinct CDR3 sequences, around 6.8% of them singletons. The same specimen was also included in a second study, on yellow fever vaccine responses in identical twins.

Sequenced: memory (CD45RO+) T cells sorted from blood. These receptors were taken from a woman under 30 in good health. CDR3s include the opening cysteine and the closing phenylalanine or tryptophan. D genes are given only for firm matches. Expanded clones are given a class, and other clones once, few, many or no size at all.

TRBJ2-3,TRBD2,TRBV11-1,few,TGTGCCAGCAGCTACGGACTAGCGGGGGGGCTAGGTCCAACAGATACGCAGTATTTT,CASSYGLAGGLGPTDTQYF
TRBJ1-1,TRBD1,TRBV6-2/TRBV6-3,few,TGTGCCAGCAGACGACAGGGGAACACTGAAGCTTTCTTT,CASRRQGNTEAFF
TRBJ2-1,TRBD1,TRBV15,many,TGTGCCACCAGCTCCCCGTTACAGGGGGATCACAATGAGCAGTTCTTC,CATSSPLQGDHNEQFF
TRBJ2-1,TRBD2,TRBV20-1,.,TGCAGTGCTAGAGGGCAGGTAGCGGGAGCTGCTGAGCAGTTCTTC,CSARGQVAGAAEQFF
TRBJ2-5,TRBD2,TRBV20-1,.,TGCAGTGCTAGTGAGTCTAGCGGGGCCAGGGCCCAGTACTTC,CSASESSGARAQYF
TRBJ1-5,.,TRBV5-6,many,TGTGCCAGCAGCTTGGGACAGTCTAATCAGCCCCAGCATTTT,CASSLGQSNQPQHF
TRBJ2-5,TRBD1,TRBV29-1,.,TGCAGCGACAAACAGGGGGCGGAGACCCAGTACTTC,CSDKQGAETQYF
TRBJ2-7,TRBD1,TRBV6-2/TRBV6-3,.,TGTGCCAGCAGCGTTACGACAGGGGGCGCGCTGCGGTCCTACGAGCAGTACTTC,CASSVTTGGALRSYEQYF
TRBJ2-3,.,TRBV7-8,many,TGTGCCAGCAGCCGATCCCAACCCGTTACGCAGTATTTT,CASSRSQPVTQYF
TRBJ2-2,TRBD1,TRBV27,few,TGTGCCAGCAGTTTTTCTAGACAGGGTCGGGTCACCGGGGAGCTGTTTTTT,CASSFSRQGRVTGELFF
TRBJ2-5,TRBD1,TRBV5-8,many,TGTGCCAGCAGCTCGGGACAGAACCAAGAGACCCAGTACTTC,CASSSGQNQETQYF
TRBJ2-7,TRBD1,TRBV7-9,many,TGTGCCAGCAGCCCGGGACAGGGAGGCGAGCAGTACTTC,CASSPGQGGEQYF
TRBJ2-7,.,TRBV3-1,.,TGTGCCAGCAGCATAGGGGGGACAGTCTCCTACGAGCAGTACTTC,CASSIGGTVSYEQYF
TRBJ2-2,TRBD1,TRBV5-6,many,TGTGCCAGCAGCTCGGACAGGGCTAAACAGCTGTTTTTT,CASSSDRAKQLFF
TRBJ2-2,.,TRBV2,.,TGTGCCAGCAAAGGTCTAGCCGGCGCCGGGGAGCTGTTTTTT,CASKGLAGAGELFF
TRBJ1-2,.,TRBV29-1,few,TGCAGCGTTGGACTGACTGGTGGGGACTACACCTTC,CSVGLTGGDYTF
TRBJ2-6,TRBD1,TRBV29-1,.,TGCAGCGTACCCCGGGACAGGGGCGGAACTGGGGCCAACGTCCTGACTTTC,CSVPRDRGGTGANVLTF
TRBJ2-7,.,TRBV6-2/TRBV6-3,few,TGTGCCAGCAGTTACGGTCGGAGCGAGCAGTACTTC,CASSYGRSEQYF
TRBJ2-3,TRBD1,TRBV20-1,.,TGCAGTGCTAGGCTTCTGACAGGGAAAGGTAGCACAGATACGCAGTATTTT,CSARLLTGKGSTDTQYF
TRBJ2-2,TRBD2,TRBV12-3/TRBV12-4,few,TGTGCCAGCAGTTTAGTGGCTAGCGGGGTAACCACCGGGGAGCTGTTTTTT,CASSLVASGVTTGELFF
TRBJ2-1,TRBD1,TRBV5-1,many,TGCGCCAGCAGCTGGACAGGGGGCGCGATCAATGAGCAGTTCTTC,CASSWTGGAINEQFF
TRBJ2-3,TRBD2,TRBV5-1,.,TGCGCCAGCAGCTTACGGACTAGCGGAGCGACAGATACGCAGTATTTT,CASSLRTSGATDTQYF
TRBJ1-2,TRBD1,TRBV28,.,TGTGCCAGCAGTTCCAACGGACAGGCCTATGGCTACACCTTC,CASSSNGQAYGYTF
TRBJ2-1,.,TRBV25-1,many,TGTGCCAGCAGTGATCGGGACCTGTCGTACAATGAGCAGTTCTTC,CASSDRDLSYNEQFF
TRBJ2-5,TRBD1,TRBV20-1,many,TGCAGTGCTAGCACAGGGGCGGAGACCCAGTACTTC,CSASTGAETQYF
TRBJ2-7,.,TRBV28,many,TGTGCCAGTTGTAGCTCCTACGAGCAGTACTTC,CASCSSYEQYF
TRBJ2-7,TRBD2,TRBV3-1,.,TGTGCCAGCAGGAACCTAGCGGGGGGCTACGAGCAGTACTTC,CASRNLAGGYEQYF
TRBJ1-5,.,TRBV3-1,few,TGTGCCAGCAGCCAAGAGAGGGGTTCCAATCAGCCCCAGCATTTT,CASSQERGSNQPQHF
TRBJ2-3,.,TRBV12-3/TRBV12-4,many,TGTGCCAGCAGTTTTGGGTCGTTCGCAGATACGCAGTATTTT,CASSFGSFADTQYF
TRBJ2-5,TRBD2,TRBV2,.,TGTGCCAGCAGACCGATTGGGACTAGCGGGAAAGAGACCCAGTACTTC,CASRPIGTSGKETQYF
TRBJ2-5,.,TRBV6-2/TRBV6-3,.,TGTGCCAGCAGTCCGCCCCGGGTTCTAGAGACCCAGTACTTC,CASSPPRVLETQYF
TRBJ2-7,.,TRBV20-1,.,TGCAGTGCTAGAGGACCCAAGGGCCGAAGCTCCTACGAGCAGTACTTC,CSARGPKGRSSYEQYF
TRBJ2-4,.,TRBV7-8,few,TGTGCCAGCAGCGCCTCGAGGATTGGGGCGGAAAACATTCAGTACTTC,CASSASRIGAENIQYF
TRBJ2-5,.,TRBV7-2,few,TGTGCCAGCAGCTTAGGATTGTTTACGGAGACCCAGTACTTC,CASSLGLFTETQYF
TRBJ2-1,TRBD2,TRBV30,.,TGTGCCTGGAGTGTCTGGACGGCCACTAGCGGGAGGTACAATGAGCAGTTCTTC,CAWSVWTATSGRYNEQFF
TRBJ2-1,TRBD1,TRBV4-2,many,TGTGCCAGCAGCCCGACAAGCGGACAGGGGCATGAGCAGTTCTTC,CASSPTSGQGHEQFF
TRBJ1-6,.,TRBV6-5,few,TGTGCCAGCAGTTCTAAGGCCGGCTCACCCCTCCACTTT,CASSSKAGSPLHF
TRBJ1-1,.,TRBV4-3,many,TGCGCCAGCAGCAAAGCCCCACGGGGGAACACTGAAGCTTTCTTT,CASSKAPRGNTEAFF
TRBJ2-5,.,TRBV7-6,few,TGTGCCAGCAGCTTAGCGCTAAGGGGGGAGACCCAGTACTTC,CASSLALRGETQYF
TRBJ1-6,.,TRBV6-1,many,TGTGCCAGCAGTATCAAGACCTATTCACCCCTCCACTTT,CASSIKTYSPLHF
TRBJ2-2,TRBD1,TRBV29-1,.,TGCAGCGTCATAACAGGGGGCGACACCGGGGAGCTGTTTTTT,CSVITGGDTGELFF
TRBJ2-2,.,TRBV27,many,TGTGCCAGCAGTCAGACCCTGGCTGGGGAGCTGTTTTTT,CASSQTLAGELFF